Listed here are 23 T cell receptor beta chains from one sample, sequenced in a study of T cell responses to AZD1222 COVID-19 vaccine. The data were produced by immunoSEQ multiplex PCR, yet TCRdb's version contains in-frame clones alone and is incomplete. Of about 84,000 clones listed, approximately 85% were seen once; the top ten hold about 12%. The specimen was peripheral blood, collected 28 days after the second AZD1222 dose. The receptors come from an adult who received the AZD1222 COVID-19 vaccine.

The CDR3 DNA reads TGTGCCAGCAGCCCTAACCGGGCCATCTCTGGAAACACCATATATTTT. Its translation is CASSPNRAISGNTIYF. The J gene is TRBJ1-3, the V gene TRBV7-8, with D hard to call. The CDR3 has 16 amino acids. With 5 bases removed from V and 0 bases from J, the gap between germline ends came to 14 bases. Germline V gene lookup returns CDR1 SGHVS and CDR2 FQNEAQ.

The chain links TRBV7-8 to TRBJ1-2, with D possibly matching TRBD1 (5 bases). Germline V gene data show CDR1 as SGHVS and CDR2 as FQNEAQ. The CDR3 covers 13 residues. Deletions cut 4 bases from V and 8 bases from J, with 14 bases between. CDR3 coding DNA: TGTGCCAGCAGCTCCAGGGATCTTAACGGCTACACCTTC. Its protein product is CASSSRDLNGYTF.

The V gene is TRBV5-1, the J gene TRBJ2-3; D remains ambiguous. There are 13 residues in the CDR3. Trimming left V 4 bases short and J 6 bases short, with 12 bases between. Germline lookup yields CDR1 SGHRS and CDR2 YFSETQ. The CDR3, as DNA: TGCGCCAGCAGCCGGATCTCGGAGGATACGCAGTATTTT. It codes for CASSRISEDTQYF. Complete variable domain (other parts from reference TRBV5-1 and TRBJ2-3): KAGVTQTPRYLIKTRGQQVTLSCSPISGHRSVSWYQQTPGQGLQFLFEYFSETQRNKGNFPGRFSGRQFSNSRSEMNVSTLELGDSALYLCASSRISEDTQYFGPGTRLTVL.

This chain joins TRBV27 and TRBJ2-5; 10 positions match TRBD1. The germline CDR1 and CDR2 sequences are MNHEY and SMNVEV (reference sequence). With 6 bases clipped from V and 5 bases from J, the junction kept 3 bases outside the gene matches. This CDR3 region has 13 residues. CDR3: CASRRQGAETQYF. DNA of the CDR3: TGTGCCAGCAGGAGACAGGGGGCGGAGACCCAGTACTTC.

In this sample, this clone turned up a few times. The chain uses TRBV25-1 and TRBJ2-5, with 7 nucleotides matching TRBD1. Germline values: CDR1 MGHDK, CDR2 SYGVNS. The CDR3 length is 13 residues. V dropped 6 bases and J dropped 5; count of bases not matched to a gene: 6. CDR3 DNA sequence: TGTGCCAGCAGAAAAACAGGGGTTGAGACCCAGTACTTC. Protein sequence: CASRKTGVETQYF.

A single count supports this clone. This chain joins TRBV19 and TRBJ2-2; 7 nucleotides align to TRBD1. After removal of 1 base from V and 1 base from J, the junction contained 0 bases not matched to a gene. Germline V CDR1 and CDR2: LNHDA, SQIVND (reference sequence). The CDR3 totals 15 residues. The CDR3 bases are TGTGCCAGTAGTATAGGGACAGGGAACACCGGGGAGCTGTTTTTT. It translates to CASSIGTGNTGELFF.

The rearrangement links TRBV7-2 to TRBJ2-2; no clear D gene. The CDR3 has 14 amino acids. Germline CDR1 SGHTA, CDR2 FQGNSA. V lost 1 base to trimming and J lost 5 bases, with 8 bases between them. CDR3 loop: CASSLGAGTGELFF. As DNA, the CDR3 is TGTGCCAGCAGCTTAGGGGCAGGTACCGGGGAGCTGTTTTTT. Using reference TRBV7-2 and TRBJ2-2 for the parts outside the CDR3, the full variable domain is GAGVSQSPSNKVTEKGKDVELRCDPISGHTALYWYRQSLGQGLEFLIYFQGNSAPDKSGLPSDRFSAERTGGSVSTLTIQRTQQEDSAVYLCASSLGAGTGELFFGEGSRLTVL.

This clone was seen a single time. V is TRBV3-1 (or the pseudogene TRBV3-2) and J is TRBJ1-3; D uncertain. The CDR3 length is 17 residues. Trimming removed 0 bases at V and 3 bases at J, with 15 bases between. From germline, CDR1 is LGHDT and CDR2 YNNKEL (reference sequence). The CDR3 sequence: CASSQDRRATFGNTIYF. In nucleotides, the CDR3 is TGTGCCAGCAGCCAAGATCGCCGGGCGACCTTTGGAAACACCATATATTTT.

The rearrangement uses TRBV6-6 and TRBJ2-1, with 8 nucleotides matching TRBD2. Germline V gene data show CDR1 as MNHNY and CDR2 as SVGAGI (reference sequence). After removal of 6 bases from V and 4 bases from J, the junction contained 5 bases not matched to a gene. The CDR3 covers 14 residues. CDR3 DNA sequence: TGTGCCAGCAGACCGGGAGGGCCTTACAATGAGCAGTTCTTC. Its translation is CASRPGGPYNEQFF.

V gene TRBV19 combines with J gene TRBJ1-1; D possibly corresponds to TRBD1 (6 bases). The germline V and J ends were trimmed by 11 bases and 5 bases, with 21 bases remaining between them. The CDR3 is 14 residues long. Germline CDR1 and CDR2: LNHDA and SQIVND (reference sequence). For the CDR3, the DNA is TGTGCCTCGGGGAACGGGGGGCGCGGGACTGAAGCTTTCTTT. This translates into CASGNGGRGTEAFF.

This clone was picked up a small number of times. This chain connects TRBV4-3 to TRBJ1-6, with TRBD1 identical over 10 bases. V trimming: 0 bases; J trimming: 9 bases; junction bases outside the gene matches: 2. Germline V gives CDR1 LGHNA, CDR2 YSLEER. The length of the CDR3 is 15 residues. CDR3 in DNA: TGCGCCAGCAGCCAAGAGTGGACAGGGGGTTCACCCCTCCACTTT. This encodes CASSQEWTGGSPLHF.

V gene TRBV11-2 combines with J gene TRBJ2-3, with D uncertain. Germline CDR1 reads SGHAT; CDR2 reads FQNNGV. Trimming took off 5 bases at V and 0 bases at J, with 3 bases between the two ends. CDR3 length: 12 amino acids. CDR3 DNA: TGTGCCAGCAGCCAAAGCACAGATACGCAGTATTTT. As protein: CASSQSTDTQYF.

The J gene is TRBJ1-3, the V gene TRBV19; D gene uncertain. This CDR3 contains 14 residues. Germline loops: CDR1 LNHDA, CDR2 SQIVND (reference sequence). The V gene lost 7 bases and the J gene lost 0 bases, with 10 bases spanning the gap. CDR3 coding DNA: TGTGCCAGTACACGGGCCCACTCTGGAAACACCATATATTTT. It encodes CASTRAHSGNTIYF.

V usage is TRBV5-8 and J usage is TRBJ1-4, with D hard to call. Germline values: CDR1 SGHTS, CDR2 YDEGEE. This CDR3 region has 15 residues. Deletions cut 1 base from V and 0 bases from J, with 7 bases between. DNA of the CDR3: TGTGCCAGCAGCTTGACCGGGACAACTAATGAAAAACTGTTTTTT. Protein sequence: CASSLTGTTNEKLFF.

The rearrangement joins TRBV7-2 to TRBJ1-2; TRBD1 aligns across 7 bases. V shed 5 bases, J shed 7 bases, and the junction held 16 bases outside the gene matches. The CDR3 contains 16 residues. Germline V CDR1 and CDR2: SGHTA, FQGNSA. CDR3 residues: CASSTTELGGRGGYTF. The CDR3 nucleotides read TGTGCCAGCAGCACCACAGAGCTAGGGGGCAGGGGTGGCTACACCTTC.

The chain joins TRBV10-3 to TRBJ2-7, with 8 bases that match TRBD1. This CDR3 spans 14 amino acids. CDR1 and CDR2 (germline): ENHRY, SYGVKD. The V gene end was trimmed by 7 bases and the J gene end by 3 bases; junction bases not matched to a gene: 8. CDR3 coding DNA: TGTGCCATCATGGCAGGGGGCATTCACTACGAGCAGTACTTC. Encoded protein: CAIMAGGIHYEQYF.

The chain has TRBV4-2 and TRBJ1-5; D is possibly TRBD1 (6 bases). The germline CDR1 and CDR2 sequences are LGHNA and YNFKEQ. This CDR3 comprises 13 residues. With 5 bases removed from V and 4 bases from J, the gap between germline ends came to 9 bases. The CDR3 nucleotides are TGTGCCAGCAGCAGAGACAGGAATCAGCCCCAGCATTTT. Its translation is CASSRDRNQPQHF.

The CDR3 DNA sequence: TGTGCCAGCAGCTTACGGACTAGCGGGGGGAACACCGGGGAGCTGTTTTTT. Its translation: CASSLRTSGGNTGELFF. The rearrangement uses TRBV11-2 and TRBJ2-2, with 13 nucleotides matching TRBD2. The junction had 1 base not matched to a gene; V was cut back by 2 bases and J by 1 base. The CDR3 is 17 residues long. Germline V gene sequence: CDR1 SGHAT, CDR2 FQNNGV.

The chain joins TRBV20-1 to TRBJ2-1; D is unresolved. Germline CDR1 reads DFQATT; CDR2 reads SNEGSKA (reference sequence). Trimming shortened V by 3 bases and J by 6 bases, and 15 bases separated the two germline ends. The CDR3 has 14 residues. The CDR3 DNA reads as TGCAGTGCTAGTCGGGTTTCGATGGGCAATGAGCAGTTCTTC. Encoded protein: CSASRVSMGNEQFF.

CDR3 sequence (DNA): TGTGCCAGCAGCGTAGATGGGACAGGGCTGCCCGGGGAGCTGTTTTTT. This translates into CASSVDGTGLPGELFF. This rearrangement joins TRBV9 to TRBJ2-2; 9 nucleotides align to TRBD1. With 0 bases clipped from V and 6 bases from J, the junction kept 6 bases outside the gene matches. The CDR3 has 16 amino acids. Per the germline V gene, CDR1 is SGDLS and CDR2 is YYNGEE. Complete variable domain (other parts from reference TRBV9 and TRBJ2-2): DSGVTQTPKHLITATGQRVTLRCSPRSGDLSVYWYQQSLDQGLQFLIQYYNGEERAKGNILERFSAQQFPDLHSELNLSSLELGDSALYFCASSVDGTGLPGELFFGEGSRLTVL.

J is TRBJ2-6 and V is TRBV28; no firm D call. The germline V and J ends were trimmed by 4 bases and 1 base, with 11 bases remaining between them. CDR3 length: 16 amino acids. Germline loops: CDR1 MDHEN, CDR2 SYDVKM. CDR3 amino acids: CASSSPGRSGANVLTF. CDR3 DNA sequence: TGTGCCAGCAGTTCCCCGGGCAGGTCTGGGGCCAACGTCCTGACTTTC. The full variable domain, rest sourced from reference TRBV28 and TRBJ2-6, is DVKVTQSSRYLVKRTGEKVFLECVQDMDHENMFWYRQDPGLGLRLIYFSYDVKMKEKGDIPEGYSVSREKKERFSLILESASTNQTSMYLCASSSPGRSGANVLTFGAGSRLTVL.

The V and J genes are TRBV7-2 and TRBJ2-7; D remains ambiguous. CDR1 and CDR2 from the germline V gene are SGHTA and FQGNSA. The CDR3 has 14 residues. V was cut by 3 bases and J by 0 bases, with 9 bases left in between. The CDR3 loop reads CASSFESSSYEQYF. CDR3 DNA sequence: TGTGCCAGCAGCTTCGAATCATCCTCCTACGAGCAGTACTTC. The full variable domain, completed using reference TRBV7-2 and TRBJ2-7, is GAGVSQSPSNKVTEKGKDVELRCDPISGHTALYWYRQSLGQGLEFLIYFQGNSAPDKSGLPSDRFSAERTGGSVSTLTIQRTQQEDSAVYLCASSFESSSYEQYFGPGTRLTVT.

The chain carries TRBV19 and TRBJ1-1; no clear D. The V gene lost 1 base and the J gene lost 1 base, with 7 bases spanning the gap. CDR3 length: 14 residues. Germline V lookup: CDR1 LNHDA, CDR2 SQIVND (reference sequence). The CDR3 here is CASSIVRGNTEAFF. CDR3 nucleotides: TGTGCCAGTAGTATAGTACGGGGGAACACTGAAGCTTTCTTT.